This T cell receptor (beta chain) appears in the sequencing data of a study of blood T cell repertoires in COVID-19 (dated by TCRdb to the early 2020s). A note on the overall study: Samples from collaborators originated in the United States, Italy and Spain and spanned both the acute and convalescent phases of COVID-19. The material from the prospective study consisted of cDNA or gDNA derived from T cells, B-cell-depleted T cells, or PBMCs. Subjects who had been exposed to COVID-19, were actively infected with it, or had recovered from it provided the deeply sampled blood TCRbeta repertoires that made up the dataset. The repertoires were released in a freely available public database meant as a resource for research on the immune response to SARS-CoV-2. The samples were drawn from two sources: the first 160 participants of the ongoing ImmuneRACE study, and 1,200 or so subjects contributed by 6 global collaborators. A de-identified subject ID, COVID-19 status, age in years and sex were almost always included in the sample metadata. HLA class I and class II types, where available, came from metadata supplied by the sample provider rather than from assay-based typing. Points the paper makes about the study in general: The quantity of clinical and demographic metadata differed by source and by participant and was supplied without curation.

The CDR3 contains 14 residues, cysteine and phenylalanine counted. The CDR3 DNA has 42 bases and is translated from base 1. The CDR1 and CDR2 encoded by the germline V gene (reference sequence) are MNHEY and SMNVEV. The V end loses 4 bases and the J end loses 3 bases, and a stretch of 12 bases separates them. TCRbeta CDR3 regions were amplified from genomic DNA using the immunoSEQ Assay, a bias-controlled multiplex PCR. On the authors' methods: The number of nucleated cells in each sample was estimated from the amplification of reference gene primers within the assay. Sequence reads were collapsed and filtered to measure the absolute abundance of every unique TCRbeta CDR3 rearrangement. For each sample, productive Simpson clonality was calculated as the square root of Simpson's diversity index across productive rearrangements. In its TCRdb copy, this immuneACCESS table keeps in-frame sequences only and misses some clones. Where compared with another copy, unresolved V genes explain less than half of these, and the others have no known cause. Clone size and V and J calls were adopted from that table, with D and trimming inferred from the DNA. The table for this sample lists roughly 400,000 clones; under 90% of them were counted only once. About 1.7% of the sample comes from the top ten.

Turning to this clone: Its antigen is not yet known. Qualities for individual bases were not recorded, and no much larger clone is one base off.

Enrolling through a virtual design, the prospective study's participants ranged in age from roughly 18 to 95 years and lived across 24 United States geographic areas. Cohort assignment in the prospective study relied on participant-reported clinical history from a screening survey and a study questionnaire. ImmuneRACE Cohort 3 recovered participants were defined by two consecutive negative NP/OP PCR tests, healthcare professional clearance, or symptom resolution. In the prospective study, whole blood, serum and a nasopharyngeal or oropharyngeal swab were collected from each participant by mobile phlebotomists. Participants in the prospective study had the option to provide additional blood draws and questionnaires over an approximately 2-month period. Blood samples from the prospective study were shipped frozen or at room temperature prior to DNA extraction.

The TCR comes from a woman in her twenties or thirties who had recovered from COVID-19. Sequences were obtained from PBMCs or T cells enriched from blood (not recorded which). The chain joins TRBV27 to TRBJ1-1; a tentative D call is TRBD1 (6 bases match). The CDR3 has the sequence CASSWAGGYTEAFF. The nucleotides read TGTGCCAGCAGTTGGGCGGGGGGCTACACTGAAGCTTTCTTT.